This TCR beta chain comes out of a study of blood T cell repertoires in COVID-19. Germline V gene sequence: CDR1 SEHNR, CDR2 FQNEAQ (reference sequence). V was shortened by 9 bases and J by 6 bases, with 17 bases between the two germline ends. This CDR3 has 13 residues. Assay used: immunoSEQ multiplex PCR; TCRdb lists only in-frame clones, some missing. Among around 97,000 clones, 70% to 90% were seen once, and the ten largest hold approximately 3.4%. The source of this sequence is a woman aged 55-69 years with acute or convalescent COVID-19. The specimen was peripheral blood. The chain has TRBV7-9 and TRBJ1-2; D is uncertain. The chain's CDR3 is CASKTIGSHGYTF. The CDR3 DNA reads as TGTGCCAGTAAGACTATTGGGTCCCATGGCTACACCTTC. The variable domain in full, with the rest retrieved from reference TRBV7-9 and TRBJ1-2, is DTGVSQNPRHKITKRGQNVTFRCDPISEHNRLYWYRQTLGQGPEFLTYFQNEAQLEKSRLLSDRFSAERPKGSFSTLEIQRTEQGDSAMYLCASKTIGSHGYTFGSGTRLTVV.